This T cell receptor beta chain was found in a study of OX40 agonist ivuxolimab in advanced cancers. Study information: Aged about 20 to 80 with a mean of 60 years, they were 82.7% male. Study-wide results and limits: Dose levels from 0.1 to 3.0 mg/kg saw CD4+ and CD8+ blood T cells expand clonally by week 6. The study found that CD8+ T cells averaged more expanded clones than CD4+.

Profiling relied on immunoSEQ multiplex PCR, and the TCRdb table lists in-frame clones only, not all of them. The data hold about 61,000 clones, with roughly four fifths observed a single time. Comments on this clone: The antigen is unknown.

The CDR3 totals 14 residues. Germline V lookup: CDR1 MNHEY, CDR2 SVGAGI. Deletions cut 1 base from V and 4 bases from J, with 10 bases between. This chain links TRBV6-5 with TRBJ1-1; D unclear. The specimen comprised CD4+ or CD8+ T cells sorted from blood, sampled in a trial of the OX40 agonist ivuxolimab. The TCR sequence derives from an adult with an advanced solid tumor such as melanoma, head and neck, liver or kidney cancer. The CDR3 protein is CASSYLWGATEAFF. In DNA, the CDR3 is TGTGCCAGCAGTTACTTATGGGGTGCCACTGAAGCTTTCTTT.